This T cell receptor (beta chain) was documented in a study of blood T cell repertoires in COVID-19. Across the whole study: Sites across the United States, Italy and Spain contributed samples from acute and convalescent COVID-19. The analysed material was cDNA or gDNA that came from T cells, B-cell-depleted T cells, or PBMCs.

Original processing notes: Estimation of nucleated cell counts was performed using reference gene primer amplification. The data were produced by immunoSEQ multiplex PCR, yet TCRdb's version contains in-frame clones alone and is incomplete. That table furnishes V, J and clone size, whereas the DNA furnished D and trimming. The table has roughly 15,000 clones, over 75% seen once. The CDR3 covers 14 residues. V was cut by 6 bases and J by 0 bases, with 11 bases left in between. Germline V lookup: CDR1 SNHLY, CDR2 FYNNEI. Sequencing was done on a sample of peripheral blood. The chain is built from TRBV2 and TRBJ1-2, with D maybe TRBD1 (6 bases). The clonotype comes from a man aged 45 to 65 with active COVID-19. The CDR3 region is CASSSGTTNYGYTF. In nucleotides, the CDR3 is TGTGCCAGCAGCTCCGGGACAACTAACTATGGCTACACCTTC.